The T cell receptor beta chain described here comes from a study of blood T cell repertoires in COVID-19. Study at large: Samples taken during acute and convalescent COVID-19 were collected in the United States, Italy and Spain. T cells, B-cell-depleted T cells, or PBMCs provided the cDNA or gDNA that served as material.

Produced via immunoSEQ multiplex PCR; TCRdb's table is partial and in-frame only. The table records 200,000 to 250,000 clones, around 80% of them present only once. Enrollees, about 18 to 89 years old, lived in 24 US areas. Participants had their cohort set by participant-reported clinical history. The sequenced sample was PBMCs or T cells enriched from blood (not recorded which). The origin of this receptor is a man aged 55 to 69 who had recovered from COVID-19.

This CDR3 is CATSRDGTGAIYNEQFF. The CDR3 bases are TGTGCCACCAGCAGAGATGGGACAGGGGCGATATACAATGAGCAGTTCTTC. This chain links TRBV15 with TRBJ2-1; 10 bases align to TRBD1. The ends lost 0 bases at V and 4 bases at J; junction bases unmatched: 6. Germline CDR1 reads LNHNV; CDR2 reads YYDKDF (reference sequence). The CDR3 runs 17 residues.